This TCR beta chain was sequenced for a study of identical twins. Via MiXCR, TCRdb re-called the 5' RACE reads, giving one row per CDR3 protein. The table records about 550,000 distinct CDR3 sequences, approximately 20% of them present only once. Regarding the study as a whole: While abundant cord blood beta clonotypes carried fewer insertions, memory repertoires showed no such pattern. Modelling underestimated the level of out-of-frame TCR alpha sharing observed in monozygotic twins.

The CDR3 length is 15 residues. The V gene's germline CDR1 is SEHNR and CDR2 FQNEAQ (reference sequence). Unmatched junction bases numbered 8, after V lost 4 bases and J lost 5 bases. Concerning this clonotype itself: The antigen is undetermined.

These data are also associated with another study on yellow fever vaccine responses in identical twins.

The chain is built from TRBV7-9 and TRBJ2-3, with 8 bases lining up with TRBD2. The material sequenced was CD4+ T cells sorted from blood. The receptor comes from a woman aged 18-29 years in good health. The CDR3 region is CASSSWTSKVDTQYF. CDR3 in DNA: TGTGCCAGCAGCTCGTGGACTAGCAAGGTAGATACGCAGTATTTT.